Included here is one TCR beta chain sequence, with context. Its antigen remains unknown. Regarding the study as a whole: Tumor Treg TCRs overlapped most with tumor naive CD4+ cells. Tumor memory CD4+ T cell TCR gene usage was found to cluster with blood and lymph node memory CD4+ cells and with lymph node naive CD4+ cells.

Semi-nested PCR with Nested Universal Primer A followed constant-region reverse priming of full-length variable regions. TCRdb reprocessed the 5' RACE reads with MiXCR, giving one entry per CDR3 protein. The table lists some 30,000 distinct CDR3 sequences, about 28% of them singletons. This CDR3 spans 13 amino acids. The germline V gene encodes CDR1 SNHLY and CDR2 FYNNEI. The J segment lost 5 bases and the V segment lost 6 bases, leaving 3 bases of the junction unmatched. Purified naive CD4+ T cells were depleted of CD25+ Tregs. The J gene is TRBJ1-5, the V gene TRBV2; 8 positions match TRBD1. The clonotype was recovered from a female donor with breast cancer. Sequencing input: naive CD4+ T cells sorted from a lymph node. Indicated subset: naive CD4+ T cells, CD4+CD45RA+CD25-. In DNA form, the CDR3 reads TGTGCCAGCAGGGAGACAGGGGATCAGCCCCAGCATTTT. Protein sequence: CASRETGDQPQHF.